This TCR beta chain was captured by sequencing in a study of cytomegalovirus exposure and HLA in healthy donors. Germline-derived CDR1 and CDR2 are MNHNS and SASEGT. Between the trimmed V and J ends, which lost 3 bases and 5 bases, there was a span of 10 bases. The CDR3 loop spans 13 amino acids. Study observations and caveats: CMV antigen specificity of three CMV-associated chains was confirmed in vitro. Rare sequences made up most TCRs, while some public TCRs were found in many donors. No immune exposure information besides CMV serostatus was available. Reported performance of the classifier showed diagnosis of cytomegalovirus status with high specificity and sensitivity.

13 Jbeta primers and 60 Vbeta primers were used for the PCR. Sequenced by immunoSEQ multiplex PCR; TCRdb stores in-frame clones only, minus some. The listing contains 110,000 to 150,000 clones. On this clone: Its antigen is not known.

The chain uses TRBV6-1 and TRBJ1-2; D not resolved. The sequence was obtained from a male donor in good health and CMV-seronegative. Sequenced: PBMCs. CDR3 region: CASSDLGGYGYTF. As DNA, the CDR3 is TGTGCCAGCAGTGACCTCGGAGGTTATGGCTACACCTTC.